Sequencing of this T cell receptor beta chain was carried out in a study of vaccination effects on CD4 cells after COVID-19. Study in general: The ViraFEST assay expanded antigen-specific CD4+ T cells with viral peptide pools before sequencing. The median interval between the second dose and post-vaccine sampling was 72 days.

Method: immunoSEQ multiplex PCR; TCRdb's copy keeps in-frame clones and lacks some. The table has approximately 30,000 clones, roughly 81% seen once. On day 10 of culture, CD4+ T cells were separated out. Vaccination of participants consisted of two doses of either the BNT162b2 or mRNA-1273 vaccine. Concerning this clone itself: Its antigen is unidentified.

Findings and caveats of the study: Convalescent patients numbered few in the study; early post-infection timepoints were missing entirely. The study found marked clonal contraction of infection- and vaccine-induced clones late after vaccination.

Sequenced here: CD4+ T cells from PBMCs cultured without peptide, sampled after COVID-19 vaccination. The TCR sequence derives from a human donor who received a COVID-19 vaccine.

In DNA, the CDR3 is TGTGCCAGCAGTGAAGCAGGGGGCCGGGGTGGTCAGCCCCAGCATTTT. This encodes CASSEAGGRGGQPQHF. V is TRBV6-1 and J is TRBJ1-5; TRBD1 aligns across 7 bases. Germline CDR1 is MNHNS and CDR2 is SASEGT. This CDR3 is 16 amino acids long. V shed 0 bases and J 6 bases; nucleotides not matched to a gene: 8.